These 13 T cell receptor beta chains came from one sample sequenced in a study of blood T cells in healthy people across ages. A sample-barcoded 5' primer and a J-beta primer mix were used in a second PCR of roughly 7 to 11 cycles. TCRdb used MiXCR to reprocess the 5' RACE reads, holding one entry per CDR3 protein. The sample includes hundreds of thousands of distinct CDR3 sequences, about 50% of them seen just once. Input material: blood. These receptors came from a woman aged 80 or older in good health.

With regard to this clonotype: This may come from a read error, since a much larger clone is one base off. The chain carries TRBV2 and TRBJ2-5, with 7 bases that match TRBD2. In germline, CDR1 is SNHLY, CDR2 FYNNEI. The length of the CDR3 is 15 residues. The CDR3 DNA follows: TGTGCCCGCAGTGGGCCTACTAGCGTCCTGGAGACCCAGTACTTC. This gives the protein CARSGPTSVLETQYF.

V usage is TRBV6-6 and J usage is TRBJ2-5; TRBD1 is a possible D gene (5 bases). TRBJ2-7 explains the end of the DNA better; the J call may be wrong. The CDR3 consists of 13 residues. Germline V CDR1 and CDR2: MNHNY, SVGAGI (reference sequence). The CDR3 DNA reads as TGTGCCAGCAGTACCGGACAACCCTACGAGCAGTACTTC. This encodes CASSTGQPYEQYF.

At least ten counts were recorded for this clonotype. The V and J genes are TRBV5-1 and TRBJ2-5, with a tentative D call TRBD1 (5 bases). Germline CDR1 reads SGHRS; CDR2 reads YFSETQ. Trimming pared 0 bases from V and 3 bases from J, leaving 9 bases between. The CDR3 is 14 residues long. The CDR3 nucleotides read TGCGCCAGCAGCTTGGCCGCGACAGAAGAGACCCAGTACTTC. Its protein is CASSLAATEETQYF.

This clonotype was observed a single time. The CDR3 bases are TGCAGCGTTGGTCAGACCTACAATGAGCAGTTCTTC. The encoded protein is CSVGQTYNEQFF. The chain is built from TRBV29-1 and TRBJ2-1; D call uncertain. Deletions cut 4 bases from V and 2 bases from J, with 6 bases between. The length of the CDR3 is 12 residues. CDR1 and CDR2 from the germline V gene are SQVTM and ANQGSEA.

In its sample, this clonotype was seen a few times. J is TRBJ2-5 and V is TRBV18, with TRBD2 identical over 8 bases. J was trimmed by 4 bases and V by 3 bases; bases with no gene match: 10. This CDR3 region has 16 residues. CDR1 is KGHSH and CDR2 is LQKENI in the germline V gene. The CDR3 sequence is CASSPGYSGRGETQYF. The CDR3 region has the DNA TGTGCCAGCTCACCGGGATACAGCGGGAGAGGAGAGACCCAGTACTTC.

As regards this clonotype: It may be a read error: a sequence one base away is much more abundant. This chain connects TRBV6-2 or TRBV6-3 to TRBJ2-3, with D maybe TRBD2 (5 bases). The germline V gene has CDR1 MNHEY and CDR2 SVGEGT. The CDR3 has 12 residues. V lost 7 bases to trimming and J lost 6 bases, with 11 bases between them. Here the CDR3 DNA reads TGTGCCAGCACCACGGACTGGGATACGCAGTATTTT. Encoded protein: CASTTDWDTQYF.

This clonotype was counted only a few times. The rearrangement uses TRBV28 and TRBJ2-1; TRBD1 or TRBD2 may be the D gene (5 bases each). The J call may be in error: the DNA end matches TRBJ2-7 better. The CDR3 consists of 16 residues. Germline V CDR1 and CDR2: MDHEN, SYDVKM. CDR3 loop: CASSSGTTSTYNEQYF. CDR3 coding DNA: TGTGCCAGCAGTTCTGGGACGACAAGTACCTACAATGAGCAGTACTTC.

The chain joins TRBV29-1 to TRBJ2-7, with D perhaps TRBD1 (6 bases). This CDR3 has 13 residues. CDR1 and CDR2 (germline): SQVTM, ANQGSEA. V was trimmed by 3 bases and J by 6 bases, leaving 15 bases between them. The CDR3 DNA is TGCAGCGTTGATACCAATGCAGGGGTCGAGCAGTACTTC. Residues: CSVDTNAGVEQYF.

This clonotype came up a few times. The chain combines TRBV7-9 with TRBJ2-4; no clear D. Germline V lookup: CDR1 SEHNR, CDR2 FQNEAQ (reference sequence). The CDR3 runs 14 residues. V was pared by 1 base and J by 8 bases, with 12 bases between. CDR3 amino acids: CASSLVLVPDIQYF. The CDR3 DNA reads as TGTGCCAGCAGCTTAGTTTTAGTGCCTGACATTCAGTACTTC.

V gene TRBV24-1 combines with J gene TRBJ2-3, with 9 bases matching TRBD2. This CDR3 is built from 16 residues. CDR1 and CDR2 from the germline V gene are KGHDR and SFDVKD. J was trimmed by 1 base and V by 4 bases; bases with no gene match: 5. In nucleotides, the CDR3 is TGTGCCACCAGTGAAACGGGACTAGCTGGCACAGATACGCAGTATTTT. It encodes CATSETGLAGTDTQYF.

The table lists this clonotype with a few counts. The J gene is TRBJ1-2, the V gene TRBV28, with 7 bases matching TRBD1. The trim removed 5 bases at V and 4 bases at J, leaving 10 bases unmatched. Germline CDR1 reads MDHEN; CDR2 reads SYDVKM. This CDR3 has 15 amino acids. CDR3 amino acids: CASSTTIQGTYGYTF. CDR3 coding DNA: TGTGCCAGCAGTACTACCATACAGGGGACCTATGGCTACACCTTC.

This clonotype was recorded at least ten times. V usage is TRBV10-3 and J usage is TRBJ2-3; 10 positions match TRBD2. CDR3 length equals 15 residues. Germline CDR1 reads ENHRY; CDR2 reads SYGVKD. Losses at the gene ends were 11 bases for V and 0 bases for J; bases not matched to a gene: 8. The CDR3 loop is CALQRTSGSTDTQYF. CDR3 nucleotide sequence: TGTGCCCTCCAAAGGACTAGCGGAAGCACAGATACGCAGTATTTT.

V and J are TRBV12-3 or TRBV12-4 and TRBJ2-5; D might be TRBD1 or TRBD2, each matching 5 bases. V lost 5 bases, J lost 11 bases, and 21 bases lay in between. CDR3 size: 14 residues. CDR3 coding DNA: TGTGCCAGCAGTCCCTCGGGACCGCTGAATGAGCAGTACTTC. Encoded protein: CASSPSGPLNEQYF.